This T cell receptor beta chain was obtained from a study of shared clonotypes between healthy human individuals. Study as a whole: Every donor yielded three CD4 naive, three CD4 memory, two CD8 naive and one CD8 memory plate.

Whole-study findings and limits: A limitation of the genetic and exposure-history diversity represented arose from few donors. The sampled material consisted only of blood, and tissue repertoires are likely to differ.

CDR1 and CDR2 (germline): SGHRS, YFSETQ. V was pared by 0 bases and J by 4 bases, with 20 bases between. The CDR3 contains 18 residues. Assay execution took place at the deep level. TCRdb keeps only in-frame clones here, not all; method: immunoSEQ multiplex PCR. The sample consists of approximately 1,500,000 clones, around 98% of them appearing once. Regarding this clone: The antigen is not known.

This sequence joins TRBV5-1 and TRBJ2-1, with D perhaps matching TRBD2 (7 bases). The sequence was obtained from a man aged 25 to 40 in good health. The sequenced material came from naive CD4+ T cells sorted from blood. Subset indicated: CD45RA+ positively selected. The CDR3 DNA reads TGCGCCAGCAGCTTGGCTGCGGGGGCGGTGCGGGAGTACAATGAGCAGTTCTTC. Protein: CASSLAAGAVREYNEQFF.